This T cell receptor (beta chain) was identified in a study of a mutant IDH1 vaccine in newly diagnosed glioma. Study at large: The study started vaccination 4-6 weeks after radiotherapy alone, or with temozolomide cycles. Of treated patients, around 60% were men and about 38% women, averaging roughly 40 years. Notes on the study in general: Pseudoprogression appeared unlinked to shifts in leading peripheral T cell clonotypes.

This clone showed up just once. No antigen is known for it. Only in-frame clones appear in the TCRdb table, and some are missing; sequencing was by immunoSEQ multiplex PCR. The sample contains more than 50,000 clones, about 80% of which appear only once. The CDR3 totals 13 residues. V lost 4 bases and J 7 bases, leaving 11 bases between the germline ends. From germline, CDR1 is LNHDA and CDR2 SQIVND (reference sequence). Sample time point: week 11, during vaccination. The vaccine gave 300 ug of a 20-mer mutant IDH1 peptide subcutaneously per dose. Donor diagnoses consisted of new WHO grade 3 or 4 IDH1-mutant, ATRX-lost astrocytomas.

The TCR sequence derives from a man aged 45-60 years with glioma. This specimen consisted of PBMCs, obtained from a glioma patient whose treatment included an IDH1 peptide vaccine. The gene calls are TRBV19 and TRBJ2-4, with D hard to call. CDR3 protein: CASSTLSRNIQYF. In DNA, the CDR3 is TGTGCCAGTAGTACTCTTAGCAGGAACATTCAGTACTTC.